A single sample gave rise to the 24 T cell receptor beta chains below, sequenced in a study of cytomegalovirus exposure and HLA in healthy donors. Clones were sequenced by immunoSEQ multiplex PCR, and TCRdb holds only the in-frame ones, with some missing. The sample carries more than 250,000 clones, around 90% recorded once. The sample was PBMCs. These receptor sequences come from a woman in her 30s in good health and CMV-seropositive.

This chain connects TRBV5-4 to TRBJ2-7; TRBD1 or TRBD2 may be the D gene (5 bases each). With 0 bases removed from V and 3 bases from J, the gap between germline ends came to 16 bases. The CDR3 contains 16 residues. Germline lookup yields CDR1 SGHNT and CDR2 YYREEE (reference sequence). The CDR3 bases are TGTGCCAGCAGCTTGGGGGGCGGAGGCTTTCACTACGAGCAGTACTTC. Its protein product is CASSLGGGGFHYEQYF.

The J gene is TRBJ1-1, the V gene TRBV28; no clear D gene. Germline assignment: CDR1 MDHEN and CDR2 SYDVKM. The CDR3 loop spans 10 amino acids. V lost 7 bases and J lost 4, with 4 bases in between. The CDR3 loop reads CASKSTEAFF. CDR3 in DNA: TGTGCCAGCAAGAGCACTGAAGCTTTCTTT.

The chain employs TRBV27 and TRBJ1-5; D is unresolved. There are 15 residues in the CDR3. Germline CDR1 reads MNHEY; CDR2 reads SMNVEV (reference sequence). Deletions cut 3 bases from V and 2 bases from J, with 11 bases between. CDR3 sequence (DNA): TGTGCCAGCAGTTTGGGGATTACGGGCAATCAGCCCCAGCATTTT. As protein: CASSLGITGNQPQHF.

This chain joins TRBV15 and TRBJ2-7; 8 nucleotides align to TRBD1. Germline assignment: CDR1 LNHNV and CDR2 YYDKDF (reference sequence). The CDR3 is made up of 15 amino acids. With V trimmed by 6 bases and J by 4 bases, 11 bases remained unmatched. The CDR3 DNA is TGTGCCACCAGACTACGGACAGGGAACGTATACGAGCAGTACTTC. Its protein product is CATRLRTGNVYEQYF. The variable domain in full, completed from reference TRBV15 and TRBJ2-7, reads DAMVIQNPRYQVTQFGKPVTLSCSQTLNHNVMYWYQQKSSQAPKLLFHYYDKDFNNEADTPDNFQSRRPNTSFCFLDIRSPGLGDTAMYLCATRLRTGNVYEQYFGPGTRLTVT.

DNA of the CDR3: TGTGCCAGCAGTTACTCGACAGGGGCAGTAGGCTACACCTTC. The encoded protein is CASSYSTGAVGYTF. The rearrangement joins TRBV6-6 to TRBJ1-2; 8 bases are a match to TRBD1. The CDR3 covers 14 residues. The ends lost 0 bases at V and 8 bases at J; junction bases unmatched: 5. Germline assignment: CDR1 MNHNY and CDR2 SVGAGI (reference sequence).

As DNA, the CDR3 is TGCGCCAGCAGCCAAGATCTAGCGGGGTTCTACAATGAGCAGTTCTTC. Translation: CASSQDLAGFYNEQFF. The V gene is TRBV4-1, the J gene TRBJ2-1; 9 nucleotides line up with TRBD2. The CDR3 is made up of 16 amino acids. Germline trimming cut 0 bases from V and 3 bases from J; bases unmatched to any gene: 3. Germline V gene sequence: CDR1 MGHRA, CDR2 YSYEKL.

CDR3: CASSGTSRNNEQFF. CDR3 DNA sequence: TGTGCCAGCAGCGGGACTAGCAGGAACAATGAGCAGTTCTTC. The rearrangement links TRBV27 to TRBJ2-1; 9 nucleotides align to TRBD2. This CDR3 region has 14 residues. The V gene's germline CDR1 is MNHEY and CDR2 SMNVEV (reference sequence). The V gene end was trimmed by 6 bases and the J gene end by 5 bases; junction bases not matched to a gene: 5.

Remarks on this clone: Other DNA sequences from this sample encode an identical CDR3 as well. The V call is TRBV27, the J call TRBJ2-7; 8 bases match TRBD2. Germline V gene sequence: CDR1 MNHEY, CDR2 SMNVEV (reference sequence). The CDR3 sequence is 13 residues long. V dropped 2 bases and J dropped 3; count of bases not matched to a gene: 0. CDR3 in DNA: TGTGCCAGCAGTTTAAGCGGGAGCTACGAGCAGTACTTC. It encodes CASSLSGSYEQYF.

The rearrangement links TRBV5-4 to TRBJ2-7, with a tentative D call TRBD2 (6 bases). V was trimmed by 1 base and J by 0 bases, leaving 8 bases between them. The germline V gene encodes CDR1 SGHNT and CDR2 YYREEE (reference sequence). The CDR3 totals 14 residues. The CDR3 protein is CASSLRGTSYEQYF. Here the CDR3 DNA reads TGTGCCAGCAGCTTGCGGGGGACCTCCTACGAGCAGTACTTC.

The chain carries TRBV4-2 and TRBJ2-7, with TRBD1 as a possible D gene (6 bases). Germline CDR1 LGHNA, CDR2 YNFKEQ. The CDR3 extends over 14 amino acids. Deletions cut 1 base from V and 3 bases from J, with 10 bases between. The CDR3 nucleotides are TGTGCCAGCAGCCAAGGACAGGCGGACTACGAGCAGTACTTC. Translation: CASSQGQADYEQYF.

The V and J genes are TRBV30 and TRBJ1-5, with TRBD1 as a possible D gene (5 bases). Germline V gives CDR1 GTSNPN, CDR2 SVGIG (reference sequence). CDR3 size: 12 residues. Trimming shortened V by 1 base and J by 11 bases, and 12 bases separated the two germline ends. CDR3 loop: CAWSEGVGTQHF. The CDR3 region has the DNA TGTGCCTGGAGTGAAGGGGTAGGGACCCAGCATTTT.

The chain uses TRBV10-3 and TRBJ2-1, with 13 nucleotides matching TRBD2. This CDR3 contains 16 residues. Germline V gene sequence: CDR1 ENHRY, CDR2 SYGVKD. V shed 8 bases, J shed 4 bases, and the junction held 8 bases outside the gene matches. As DNA, the CDR3 is TGTGCCATCGGGACTAGCGGGACCATTCAGTACAATGAGCAGTTCTTC. Protein product: CAIGTSGTIQYNEQFF.

The chain is built from TRBV28 and TRBJ1-2, with D maybe TRBD1 (6 bases). This CDR3 has 14 residues. Germline V gives CDR1 MDHEN, CDR2 SYDVKM. V lost 7 bases and J lost 0, with 12 bases in between. The CDR3 protein is CASTEGQANYGYTF. In DNA form, the CDR3 reads TGTGCCAGCACAGAGGGACAAGCTAACTATGGCTACACCTTC.

V and J are TRBV9 and TRBJ1-2; 7 nucleotides agree with TRBD1. The germline V gene encodes CDR1 SGDLS and CDR2 YYNGEE. This CDR3 is built from 14 residues. Trimming cost V 1 base and J 7 bases; bases outside gene matches: 7. Here the CDR3 DNA reads TGTGCCAGCAGCGTATCAGGGGGGAAGGGTGGCTACACCTTC. It translates to CASSVSGGKGGYTF. Filled out from reference TRBV9 and TRBJ1-2, the complete variable domain reads DSGVTQTPKHLITATGQRVTLRCSPRSGDLSVYWYQQSLDQGLQFLIQYYNGEERAKGNILERFSAQQFPDLHSELNLSSLELGDSALYFCASSVSGGKGGYTFGSGTRLTVV.

Here the CDR3 DNA reads TGTGCCAGCAGGGACGACAGGGGCTTTAGCACAGATACGCAGTATTTT. Protein: CASRDDRGFSTDTQYF. V gene TRBV27 combines with J gene TRBJ2-3; 8 positions agree with TRBD1. The germline V gene has CDR1 MNHEY and CDR2 SMNVEV (reference sequence). The CDR3 extends over 16 amino acids. J gave up 0 bases and V 6 bases, and 8 bases lay outside the gene matches.

The chain combines TRBV7-6 with TRBJ2-7; 7 nucleotides line up with TRBD1. Germline V gene lookup returns CDR1 SGHVS and CDR2 FNYEAQ. The junction had 1 base not matched to a gene; V was cut back by 1 base and J by 1 base. The CDR3 is 14 amino acids. DNA for the CDR3: TGTGCCAGCAGCTTAGTACAGGGGTCCTACGAGCAGTACTTC. As protein: CASSLVQGSYEQYF.

The V call is TRBV4-3, the J call TRBJ2-3, with D tentatively TRBD1 or TRBD2 (5 bases each). Per germline, CDR1 LGHNA and CDR2 YSLEER. V was shortened by 7 bases and J by 1 base, with 18 bases between the two germline ends. The CDR3 has 16 residues. CDR3: CASTLSITGRTDTQYF. The CDR3 DNA is TGCGCCAGCACCCTTTCGATTACGGGGCGCACAGATACGCAGTATTTT.

The rearrangement uses TRBV7-2 and TRBJ2-7, with D possibly called TRBD1 or TRBD2 (5 bases each). The CDR3 sequence is 14 residues long. Trimming removed 6 bases at V and 6 bases at J, with 18 bases between. In germline, CDR1 is SGHTA, CDR2 FQGNSA. The CDR3 DNA follows: TGTGCCAGCAGACCTAGCAGGGTATCCGTCGAGCAGTACTTC. The encoded protein is CASRPSRVSVEQYF.

The chain combines TRBV23-1 with TRBJ2-1, with a weak D call TRBD1 (6 bases). TRBV23-1 is annotated as an ORF whose role is uncertain. V was trimmed by 4 bases and J by 3 bases, leaving 13 bases between them. The CDR3 runs 15 residues. The CDR3 DNA reads TGCGCCAGCAGTCTGGGACAAAGACTCTACAATGAGCAGTTCTTC. Amino acids: CASSLGQRLYNEQFF.

This clone showed up just once. This chain uses TRBV4-2 with TRBJ2-2, with TRBD1 as a possible D gene (5 bases). CDR3 length: 14 amino acids. Germline values: CDR1 LGHNA, CDR2 YNFKEQ. With 0 bases removed from V and 4 bases from J, the gap between germline ends came to 6 bases. In DNA form, the CDR3 reads TGTGCCAGCAGCCAAGATCAGGGCACCGGGGAGCTGTTTTTT. Its protein is CASSQDQGTGELFF.

The chain recombines TRBV7-3 with TRBJ1-2, with D maybe TRBD1 (6 bases). The CDR3 covers 16 residues. Germline lookup yields CDR1 SGHTA and CDR2 FQGTGA. Deletions cut 2 bases from V and 0 bases from J, with 13 bases between. CDR3 DNA: TGTGCCAGCAGCTTAGGCGGGACACAGTCTAACTATGGCTACACCTTC. Translated, it gives CASSLGGTQSNYGYTF. Based on the CDR3 plus reference TRBV7-3 and TRBJ1-2, the full variable domain is GAGVSQTPSNKVTEKGKYVELRCDPISGHTALYWYRQSLGQGPEFLIYFQGTGAADDSGLPNDRFFAVRPEGSVSTLKIQRTERGDSAVYLCASSLGGTQSNYGYTFGSGTRLTVV.

The chain combines TRBV7-3 with TRBJ2-7; D remains ambiguous. CDR3 length equals 13 residues. V was shortened by 4 bases and J by 5 bases, with 12 bases between the two germline ends. CDR1 SGHTA and CDR2 FQGTGA come from the germline V gene. The CDR3 DNA reads TGTGCCAGCAGCTCATTTCGATCCAACGAGCAGTACTTC. Encoded protein: CASSSFRSNEQYF. The whole variable domain, remainder taken from reference TRBV7-3 and TRBJ2-7, is GAGVSQTPSNKVTEKGKYVELRCDPISGHTALYWYRQSLGQGPEFLIYFQGTGAADDSGLPNDRFFAVRPEGSVSTLKIQRTERGDSAVYLCASSSFRSNEQYFGPGTRLTVT.

A remark on this clone: The same CDR3 is also encoded by other DNA sequences in this sample. The chain uses TRBV29-1 and TRBJ2-2, with D tentatively TRBD1 (6 bases). V was pared by 0 bases and J by 6 bases, with 8 bases between. The germline CDR1 and CDR2 sequences are SQVTM and ANQGSEA. The CDR3 extends over 13 amino acids. The CDR3 loop reads CSVEDSGAGELFF. DNA of the CDR3: TGCAGCGTTGAAGATTCAGGGGCCGGGGAGCTGTTTTTT.

The chain has TRBV6-1 and TRBJ2-7, with TRBD1 as a possible D gene (6 bases). This CDR3 comprises 15 residues. The V end was cut by 3 bases, the J end by 3 bases, with 15 bases between. Germline values: CDR1 MNHNS, CDR2 SASEGT. CDR3 protein: CASSEVQGSFYEQYF. CDR3 DNA sequence: TGTGCCAGCAGTGAGGTTCAGGGGAGCTTCTACGAGCAGTACTTC.